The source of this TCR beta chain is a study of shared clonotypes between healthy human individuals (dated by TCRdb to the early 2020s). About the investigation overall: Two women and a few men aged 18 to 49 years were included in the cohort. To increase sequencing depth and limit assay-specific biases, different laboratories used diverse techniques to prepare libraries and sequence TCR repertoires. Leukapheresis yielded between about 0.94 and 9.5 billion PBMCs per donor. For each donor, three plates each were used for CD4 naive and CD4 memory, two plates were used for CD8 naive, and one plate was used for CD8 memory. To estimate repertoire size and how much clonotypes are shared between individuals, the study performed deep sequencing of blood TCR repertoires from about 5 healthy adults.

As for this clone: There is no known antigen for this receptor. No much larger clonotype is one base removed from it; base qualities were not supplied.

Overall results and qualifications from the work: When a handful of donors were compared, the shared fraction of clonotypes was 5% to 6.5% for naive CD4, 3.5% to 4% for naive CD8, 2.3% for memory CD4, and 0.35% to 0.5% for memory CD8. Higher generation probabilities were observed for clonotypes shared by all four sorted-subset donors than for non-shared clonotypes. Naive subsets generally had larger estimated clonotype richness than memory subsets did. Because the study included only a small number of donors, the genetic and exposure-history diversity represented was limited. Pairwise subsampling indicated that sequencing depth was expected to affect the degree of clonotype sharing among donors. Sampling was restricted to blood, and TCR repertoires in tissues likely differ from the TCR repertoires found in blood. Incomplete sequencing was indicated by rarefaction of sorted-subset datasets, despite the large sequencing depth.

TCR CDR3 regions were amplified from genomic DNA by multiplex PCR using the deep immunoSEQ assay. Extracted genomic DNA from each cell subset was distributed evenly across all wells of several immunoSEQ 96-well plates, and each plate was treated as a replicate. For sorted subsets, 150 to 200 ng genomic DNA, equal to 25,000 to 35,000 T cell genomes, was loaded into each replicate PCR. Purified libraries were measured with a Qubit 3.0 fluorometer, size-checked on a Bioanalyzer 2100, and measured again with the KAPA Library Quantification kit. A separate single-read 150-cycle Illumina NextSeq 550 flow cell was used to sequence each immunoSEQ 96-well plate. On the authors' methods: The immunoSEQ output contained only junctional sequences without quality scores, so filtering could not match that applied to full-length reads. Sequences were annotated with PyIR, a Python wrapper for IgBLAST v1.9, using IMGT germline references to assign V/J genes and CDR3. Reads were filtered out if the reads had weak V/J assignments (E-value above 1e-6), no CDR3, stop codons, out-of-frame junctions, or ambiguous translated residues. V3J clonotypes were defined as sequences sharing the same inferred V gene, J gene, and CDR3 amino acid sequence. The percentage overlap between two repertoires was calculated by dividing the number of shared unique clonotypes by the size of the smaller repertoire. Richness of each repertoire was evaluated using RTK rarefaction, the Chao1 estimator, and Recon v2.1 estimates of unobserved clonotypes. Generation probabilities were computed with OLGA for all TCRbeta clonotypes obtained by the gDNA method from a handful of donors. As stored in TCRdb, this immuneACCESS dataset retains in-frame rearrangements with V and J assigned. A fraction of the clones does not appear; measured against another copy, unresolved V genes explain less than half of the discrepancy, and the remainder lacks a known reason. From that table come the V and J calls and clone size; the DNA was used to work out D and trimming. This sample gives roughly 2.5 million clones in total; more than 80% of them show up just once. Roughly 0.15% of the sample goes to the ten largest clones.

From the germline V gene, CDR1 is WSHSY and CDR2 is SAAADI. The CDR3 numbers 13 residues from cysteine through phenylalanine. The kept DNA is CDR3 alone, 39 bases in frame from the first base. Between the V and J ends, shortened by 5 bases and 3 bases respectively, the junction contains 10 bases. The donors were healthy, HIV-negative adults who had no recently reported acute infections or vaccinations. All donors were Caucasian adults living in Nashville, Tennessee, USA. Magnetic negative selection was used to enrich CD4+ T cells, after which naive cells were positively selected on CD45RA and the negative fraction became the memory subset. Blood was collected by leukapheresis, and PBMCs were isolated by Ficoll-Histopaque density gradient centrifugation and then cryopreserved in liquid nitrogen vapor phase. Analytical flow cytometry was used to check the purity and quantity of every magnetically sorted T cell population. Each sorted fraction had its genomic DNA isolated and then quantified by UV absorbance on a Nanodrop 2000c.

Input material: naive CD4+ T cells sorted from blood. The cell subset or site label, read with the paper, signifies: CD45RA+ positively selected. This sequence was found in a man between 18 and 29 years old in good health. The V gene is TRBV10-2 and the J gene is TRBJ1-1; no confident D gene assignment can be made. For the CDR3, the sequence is CASSPMGYTEAFF. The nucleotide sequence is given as TGCGCCAGCAGTCCTATGGGGTACACTGAAGCTTTCTTT.